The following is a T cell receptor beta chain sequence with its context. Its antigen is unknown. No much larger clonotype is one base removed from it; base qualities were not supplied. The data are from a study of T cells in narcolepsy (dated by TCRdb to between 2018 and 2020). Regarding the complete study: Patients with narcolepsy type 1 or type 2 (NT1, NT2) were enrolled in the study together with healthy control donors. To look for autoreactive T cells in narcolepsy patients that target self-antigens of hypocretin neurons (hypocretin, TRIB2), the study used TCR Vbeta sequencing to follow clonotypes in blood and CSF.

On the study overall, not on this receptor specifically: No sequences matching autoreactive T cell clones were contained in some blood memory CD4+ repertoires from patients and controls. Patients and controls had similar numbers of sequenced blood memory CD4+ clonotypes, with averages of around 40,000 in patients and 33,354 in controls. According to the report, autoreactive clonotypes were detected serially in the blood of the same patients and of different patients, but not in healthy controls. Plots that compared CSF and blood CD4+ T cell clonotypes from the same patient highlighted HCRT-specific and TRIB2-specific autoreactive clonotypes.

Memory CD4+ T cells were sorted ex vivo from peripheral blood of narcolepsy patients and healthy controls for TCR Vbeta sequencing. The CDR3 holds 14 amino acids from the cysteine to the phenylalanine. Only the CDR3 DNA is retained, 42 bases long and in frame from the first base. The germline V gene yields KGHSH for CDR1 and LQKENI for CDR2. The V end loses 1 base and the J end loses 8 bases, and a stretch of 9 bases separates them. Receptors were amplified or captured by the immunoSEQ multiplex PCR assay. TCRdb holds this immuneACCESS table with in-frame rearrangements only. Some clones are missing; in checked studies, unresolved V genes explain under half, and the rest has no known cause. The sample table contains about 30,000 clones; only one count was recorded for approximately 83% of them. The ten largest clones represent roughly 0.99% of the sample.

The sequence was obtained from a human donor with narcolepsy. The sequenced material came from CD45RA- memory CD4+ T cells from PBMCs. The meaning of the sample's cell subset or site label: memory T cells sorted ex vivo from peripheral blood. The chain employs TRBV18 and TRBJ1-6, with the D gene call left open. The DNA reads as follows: TGTGCCAGCTCACCACTAGAACCAGATTCACCCCTCCACTTT. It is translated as CASSPLEPDSPLHF.